Following are 4 T cell receptor beta chains from one sample sequenced in a study of T cell changes during pregnancy in multiple sclerosis. Assay used: immunoSEQ multiplex PCR; TCRdb lists only in-frame clones, some missing. This table has about 68,000 clones, about 89% appearing once. This material consisted of peripheral blood, taken in the second trimester of pregnancy. These receptors were obtained from a female donor with multiple sclerosis, enrolled in a pregnancy study.

The chain joins TRBV19 to TRBJ1-6; 8 bases line up with TRBD1. The CDR3 covers 13 residues. The V gene's germline CDR1 is LNHDA and CDR2 SQIVND (reference sequence). Trimming took 4 bases from V and 17 from J; bases not matched to a gene: 10. In nucleotides, the CDR3 is TGTGCCAGTAGTACCACCGGACAGGGCGTCTTCCACTTT. The encoded protein is CASSTTGQGVFHF.

The J gene is TRBJ2-7, the V gene TRBV5-1; 11 bases are a match to TRBD1. CDR1 SGHRS and CDR2 YFSETQ come from the germline V gene. This CDR3 region has 15 residues. After removal of 4 bases from V and 6 bases from J, the junction contained 9 bases not matched to a gene. The CDR3 sequence is CASSPRDRGSGEQYF. CDR3 sequence (DNA): TGCGCCAGCAGCCCCCGGGACAGGGGGTCGGGCGAGCAGTACTTC.

The chain joins TRBV6-4 to TRBJ1-1; TRBD1 might be the D (6 bases). The ends were cut back, 5 bases at V and 4 bases at J, with 14 bases in the middle. Per the germline V gene, CDR1 is MRHNA and CDR2 is SNTAGT. The CDR3 is 14 amino acids. The CDR3 spells CASSTGPFATEAFF. CDR3 nucleotide sequence: TGTGCCAGCAGTACAGGGCCCTTCGCCACTGAAGCTTTCTTT.

The rearrangement links TRBV4-3 to TRBJ1-5; no clear D. CDR1 LGHNA and CDR2 YSLEER come from the germline V gene. The CDR3 loop spans 13 amino acids. Trimming removed 0 bases at V and 3 bases at J, with 3 bases between. CDR3 sequence: CASSQDNNQPQHF. DNA of the CDR3: TGCGCCAGCAGCCAAGACAACAATCAGCCCCAGCATTTT.